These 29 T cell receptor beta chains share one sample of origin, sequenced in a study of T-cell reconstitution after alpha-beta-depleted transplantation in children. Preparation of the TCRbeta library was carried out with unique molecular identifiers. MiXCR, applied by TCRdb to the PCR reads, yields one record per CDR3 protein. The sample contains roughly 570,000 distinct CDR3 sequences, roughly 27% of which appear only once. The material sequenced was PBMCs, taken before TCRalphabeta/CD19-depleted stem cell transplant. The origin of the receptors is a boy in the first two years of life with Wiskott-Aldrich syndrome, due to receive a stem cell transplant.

The CDR3, as DNA: TGCAGTGCGTACTCGCGGGGACGAGAGACCCAGTACTTC. Its translation: CSAYSRGRETQYF. This sequence joins TRBV20-1 and TRBJ2-5; D may be TRBD2 (6 bases). CDR3 length: 13 amino acids. V was cut by 6 bases and J by 4 bases, with 15 bases left in between. In germline, CDR1 is DFQATT, CDR2 SNEGSKA (reference sequence).

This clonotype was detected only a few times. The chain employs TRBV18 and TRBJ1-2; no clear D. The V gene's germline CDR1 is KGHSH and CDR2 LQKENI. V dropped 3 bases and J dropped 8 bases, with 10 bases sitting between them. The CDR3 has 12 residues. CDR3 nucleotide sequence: TGTGCCAGCTCACCGTACGGGAGGGGCTACACCTTC. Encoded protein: CASSPYGRGYTF.

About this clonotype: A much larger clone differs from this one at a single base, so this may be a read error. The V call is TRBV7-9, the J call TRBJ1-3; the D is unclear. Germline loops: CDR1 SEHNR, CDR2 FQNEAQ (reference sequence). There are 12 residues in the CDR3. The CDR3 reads CASSYSANTIYF. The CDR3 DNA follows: TGTGCCAGCAGTTACTCTGCAAACACCATATATTTT.

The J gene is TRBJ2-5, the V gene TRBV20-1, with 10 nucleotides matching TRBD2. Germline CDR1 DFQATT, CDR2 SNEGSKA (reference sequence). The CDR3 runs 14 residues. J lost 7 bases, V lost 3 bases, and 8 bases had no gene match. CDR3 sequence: CSASQPSGSRTQYF. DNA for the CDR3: TGCAGTGCTAGCCAGCCTAGCGGGAGTAGGACCCAGTACTTC.

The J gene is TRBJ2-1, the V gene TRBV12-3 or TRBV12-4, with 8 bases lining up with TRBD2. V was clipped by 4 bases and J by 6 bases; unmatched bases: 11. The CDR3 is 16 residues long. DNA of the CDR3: TGTGCCAGCAGTTACGGTCCCGGGAGGGCCGGCAATGAGCAGTTCTTC. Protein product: CASSYGPGRAGNEQFF.

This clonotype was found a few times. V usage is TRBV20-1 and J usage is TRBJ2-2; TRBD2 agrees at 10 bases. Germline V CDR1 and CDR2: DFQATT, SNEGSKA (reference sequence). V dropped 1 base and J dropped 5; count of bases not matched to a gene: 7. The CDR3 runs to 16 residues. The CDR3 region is CSARVSGRGLTGELFF. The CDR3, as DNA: TGCAGTGCTAGAGTGAGCGGGAGGGGGTTAACCGGGGAGCTGTTTTTT.

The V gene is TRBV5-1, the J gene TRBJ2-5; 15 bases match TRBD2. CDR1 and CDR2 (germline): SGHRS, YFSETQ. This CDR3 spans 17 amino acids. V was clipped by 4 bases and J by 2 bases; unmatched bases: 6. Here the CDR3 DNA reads TGCGCCAGCAGCCCTGGACTAGCGGGAGGGCCTCAAGAGACCCAGTACTTC. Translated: CASSPGLAGGPQETQYF. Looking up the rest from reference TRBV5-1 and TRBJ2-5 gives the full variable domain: KAGVTQTPRYLIKTRGQQVTLSCSPISGHRSVSWYQQTPGQGLQFLFEYFSETQRNKGNFPGRFSGRQFSNSRSEMNVSTLELGDSALYLCASSPGLAGGPQETQYFGPGTRLLVL.

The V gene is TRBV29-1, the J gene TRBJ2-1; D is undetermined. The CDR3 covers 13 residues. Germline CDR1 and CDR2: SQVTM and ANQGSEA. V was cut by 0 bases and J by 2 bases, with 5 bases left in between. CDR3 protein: CSVEDRAYNEQFF. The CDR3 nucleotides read TGCAGCGTTGAAGATCGAGCCTACAATGAGCAGTTCTTC.

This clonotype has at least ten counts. The CDR3 loop reads CASRDSYNEQFF. CDR3 nucleotide sequence: TGTGCCAGTCGTGACTCCTACAATGAGCAGTTCTTC. The chain uses TRBV28 and TRBJ2-1; no clear D. CDR1 MDHEN and CDR2 SYDVKM come from the germline V gene. V lost 9 bases, J lost 0 bases, and 6 bases lay in between. There are 12 residues in the CDR3.

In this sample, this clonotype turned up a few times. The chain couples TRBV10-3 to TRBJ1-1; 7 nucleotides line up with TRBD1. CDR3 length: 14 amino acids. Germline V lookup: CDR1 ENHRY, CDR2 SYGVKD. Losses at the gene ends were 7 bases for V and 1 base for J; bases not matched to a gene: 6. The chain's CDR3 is CAIMPDRANTEAFF. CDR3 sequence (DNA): TGTGCCATCATGCCCGACAGGGCGAACACTGAAGCTTTCTTT.

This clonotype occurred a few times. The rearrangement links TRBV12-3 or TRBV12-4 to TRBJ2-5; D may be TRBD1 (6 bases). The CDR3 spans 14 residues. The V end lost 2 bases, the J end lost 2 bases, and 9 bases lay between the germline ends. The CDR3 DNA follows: TGTGCCAGCAGTTTATCAGGGGATCAAGAGACCCAGTACTTC. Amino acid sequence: CASSLSGDQETQYF.

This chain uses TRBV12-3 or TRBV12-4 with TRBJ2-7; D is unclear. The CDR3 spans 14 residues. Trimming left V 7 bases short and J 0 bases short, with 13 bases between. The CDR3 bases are TGTGCCAGCACCTCGGGTCTAAGCTCCTACGAGCAGTACTTC. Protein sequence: CASTSGLSSYEQYF.

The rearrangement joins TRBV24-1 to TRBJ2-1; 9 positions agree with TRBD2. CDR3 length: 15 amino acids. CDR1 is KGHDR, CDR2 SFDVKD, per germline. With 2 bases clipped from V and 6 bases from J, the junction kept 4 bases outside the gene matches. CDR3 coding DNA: TGTGCCACCAGTGATTCTAGCGGGGCCGCCAATGAGCAGTTCTTC. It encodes CATSDSSGAANEQFF.

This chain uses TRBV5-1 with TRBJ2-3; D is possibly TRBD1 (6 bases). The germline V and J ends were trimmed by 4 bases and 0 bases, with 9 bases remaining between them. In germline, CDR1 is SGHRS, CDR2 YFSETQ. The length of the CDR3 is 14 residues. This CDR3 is CASSPGTSTDTQYF. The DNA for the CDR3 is TGCGCCAGCAGCCCCGGGACAAGCACAGATACGCAGTATTTT. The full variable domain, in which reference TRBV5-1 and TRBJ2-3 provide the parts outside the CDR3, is KAGVTQTPRYLIKTRGQQVTLSCSPISGHRSVSWYQQTPGQGLQFLFEYFSETQRNKGNFPGRFSGRQFSNSRSEMNVSTLELGDSALYLCASSPGTSTDTQYFGPGTRLTVL.

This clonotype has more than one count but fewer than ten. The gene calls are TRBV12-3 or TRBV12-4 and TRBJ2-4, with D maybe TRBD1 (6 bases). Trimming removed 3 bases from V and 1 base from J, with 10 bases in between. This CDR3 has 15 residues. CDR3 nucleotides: TGTGCCAGCAGTTTCGACCAGGGGGCCAAAAACATTCAGTACTTC. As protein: CASSFDQGAKNIQYF.

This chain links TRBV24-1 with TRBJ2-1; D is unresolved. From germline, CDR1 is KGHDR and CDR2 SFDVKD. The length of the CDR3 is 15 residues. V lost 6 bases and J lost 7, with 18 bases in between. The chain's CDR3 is CATSSPSGTANEQFF. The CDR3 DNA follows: TGTGCCACCAGTTCACCTAGTGGCACGGCTAATGAGCAGTTCTTC.

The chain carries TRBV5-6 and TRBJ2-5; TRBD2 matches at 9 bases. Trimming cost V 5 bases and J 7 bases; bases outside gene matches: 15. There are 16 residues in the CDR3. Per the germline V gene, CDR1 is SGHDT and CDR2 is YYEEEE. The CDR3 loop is CASSPGAAGGPRTQYF. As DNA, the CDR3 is TGTGCCAGCAGTCCGGGAGCAGCGGGAGGTCCAAGGACCCAGTACTTC. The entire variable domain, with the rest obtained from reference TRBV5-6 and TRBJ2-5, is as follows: DAGVTQSPTHLIKTRGQQVTLRCSPKSGHDTVSWYQQALGQGPQFIFQYYEEEERQRGNFPDRFSGHQFPNYSSELNVNALLLGDSALYLCASSPGAAGGPRTQYFGPGTRLLVL.

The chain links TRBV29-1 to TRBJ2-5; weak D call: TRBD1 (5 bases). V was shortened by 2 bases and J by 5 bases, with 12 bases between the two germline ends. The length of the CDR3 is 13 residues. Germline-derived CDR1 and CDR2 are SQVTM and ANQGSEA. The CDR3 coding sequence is TGCAGCGTTGAACCGCAGGGTAGGGAGACCCAGTACTTC. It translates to CSVEPQGRETQYF.

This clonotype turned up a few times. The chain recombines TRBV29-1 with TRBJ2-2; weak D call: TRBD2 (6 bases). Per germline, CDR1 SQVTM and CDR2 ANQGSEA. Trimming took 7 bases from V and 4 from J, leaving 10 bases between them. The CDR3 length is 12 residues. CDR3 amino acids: CSGGILTGELFF. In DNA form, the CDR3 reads TGCAGCGGCGGGATCCTCACCGGGGAGCTGTTTTTT.

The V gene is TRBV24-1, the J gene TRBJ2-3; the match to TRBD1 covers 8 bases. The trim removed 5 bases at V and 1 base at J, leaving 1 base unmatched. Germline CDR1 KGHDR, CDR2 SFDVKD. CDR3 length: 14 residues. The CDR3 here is CATSAGQGTDTQYF. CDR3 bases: TGTGCCACCAGTGCGGGACAGGGCACAGATACGCAGTATTTT.

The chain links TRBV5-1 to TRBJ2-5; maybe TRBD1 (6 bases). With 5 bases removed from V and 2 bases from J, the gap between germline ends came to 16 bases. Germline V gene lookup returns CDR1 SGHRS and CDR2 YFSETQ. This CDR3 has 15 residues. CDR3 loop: CASSLNFGTQETQYF. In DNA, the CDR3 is TGCGCCAGCAGTCTCAACTTCGGGACACAAGAGACCCAGTACTTC.

CDR3 in amino acids: CASSLANLAGGPREIEQFF. The DNA for the CDR3 is TGCGCCAGCAGCTTGGCCAACCTAGCGGGAGGGCCGCGGGAGATCGAGCAGTTCTTC. The V gene is TRBV5-1, the J gene TRBJ2-1, with 12 bases fitting TRBD2. This CDR3 has 19 amino acids. V dropped 0 bases and J dropped 10; count of bases not matched to a gene: 17. Germline values: CDR1 SGHRS, CDR2 YFSETQ.

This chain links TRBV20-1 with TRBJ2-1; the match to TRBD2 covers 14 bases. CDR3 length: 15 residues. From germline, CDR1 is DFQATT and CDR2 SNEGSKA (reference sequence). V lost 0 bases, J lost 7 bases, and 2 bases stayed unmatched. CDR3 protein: CSARDRTSGRNEQFF. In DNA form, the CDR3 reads TGCAGTGCTAGAGATAGGACTAGCGGGAGGAATGAGCAGTTCTTC.

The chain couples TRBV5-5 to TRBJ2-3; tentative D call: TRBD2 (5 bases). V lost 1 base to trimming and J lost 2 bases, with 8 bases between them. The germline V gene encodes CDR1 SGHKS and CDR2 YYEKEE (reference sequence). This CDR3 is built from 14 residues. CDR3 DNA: TGTGCCAGCAGCTTGCAGCGGTTCACAGATACGCAGTATTTT. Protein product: CASSLQRFTDTQYF.

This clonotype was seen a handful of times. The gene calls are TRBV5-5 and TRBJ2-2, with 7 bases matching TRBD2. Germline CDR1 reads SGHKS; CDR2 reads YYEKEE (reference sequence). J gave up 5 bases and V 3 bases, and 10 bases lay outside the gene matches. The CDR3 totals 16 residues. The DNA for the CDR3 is TGTGCCAGCAGCTCCCATGGCGGGAGAGGGACCGGGGAGCTGTTTTTT. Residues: CASSSHGGRGTGELFF.

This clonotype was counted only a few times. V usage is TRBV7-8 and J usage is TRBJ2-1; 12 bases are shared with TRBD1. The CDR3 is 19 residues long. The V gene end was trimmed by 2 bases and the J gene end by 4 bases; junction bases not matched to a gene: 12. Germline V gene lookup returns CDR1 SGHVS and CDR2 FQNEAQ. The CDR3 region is CASSLMGQGASILYNEQFF. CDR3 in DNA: TGTGCCAGCAGCTTAATGGGACAGGGGGCCTCCATCCTTTACAATGAGCAGTTCTTC.

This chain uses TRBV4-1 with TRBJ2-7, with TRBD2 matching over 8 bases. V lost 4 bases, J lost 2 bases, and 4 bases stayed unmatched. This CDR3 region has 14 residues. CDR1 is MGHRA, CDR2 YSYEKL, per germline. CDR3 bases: TGCGCCAGCAGCCGCCCGGGACTAGCCTACGAGCAGTACTTC. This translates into CASSRPGLAYEQYF.

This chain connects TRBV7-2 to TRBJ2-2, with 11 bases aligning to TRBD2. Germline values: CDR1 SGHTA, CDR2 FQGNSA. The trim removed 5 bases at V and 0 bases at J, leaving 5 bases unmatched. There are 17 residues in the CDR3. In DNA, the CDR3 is TGTGCCAGCAGCCGCAGACTAGCGGGGACGAACACCGGGGAGCTGTTTTTT. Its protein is CASSRRLAGTNTGELFF.

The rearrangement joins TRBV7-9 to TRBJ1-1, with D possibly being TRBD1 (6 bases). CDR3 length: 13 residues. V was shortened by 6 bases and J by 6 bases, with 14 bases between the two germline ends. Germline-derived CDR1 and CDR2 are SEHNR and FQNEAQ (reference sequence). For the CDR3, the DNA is TGTGCCAGCAGTCGCACAGGGAGCCCTGAAGCTTTCTTT. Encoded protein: CASSRTGSPEAFF.